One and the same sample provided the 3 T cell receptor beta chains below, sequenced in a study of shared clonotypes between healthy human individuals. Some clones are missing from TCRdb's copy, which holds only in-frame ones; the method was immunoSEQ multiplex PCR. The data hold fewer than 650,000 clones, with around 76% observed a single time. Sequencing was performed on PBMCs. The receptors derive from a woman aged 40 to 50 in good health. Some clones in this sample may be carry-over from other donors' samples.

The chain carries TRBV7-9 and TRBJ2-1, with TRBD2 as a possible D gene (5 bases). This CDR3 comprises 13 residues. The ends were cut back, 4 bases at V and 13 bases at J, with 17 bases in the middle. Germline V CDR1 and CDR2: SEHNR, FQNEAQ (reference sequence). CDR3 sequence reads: CASSSPASTGQFF. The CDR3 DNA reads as TGTGCCAGCAGCTCCCCGGCTAGCACGGGACAGTTCTTC.

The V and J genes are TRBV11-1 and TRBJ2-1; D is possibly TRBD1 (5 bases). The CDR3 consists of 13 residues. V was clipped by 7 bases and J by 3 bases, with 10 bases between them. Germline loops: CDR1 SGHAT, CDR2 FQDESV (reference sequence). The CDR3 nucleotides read TGTGCCAGCACAGGGCAGCACTACAATGAGCAGTTCTTC. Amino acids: CASTGQHYNEQFF.

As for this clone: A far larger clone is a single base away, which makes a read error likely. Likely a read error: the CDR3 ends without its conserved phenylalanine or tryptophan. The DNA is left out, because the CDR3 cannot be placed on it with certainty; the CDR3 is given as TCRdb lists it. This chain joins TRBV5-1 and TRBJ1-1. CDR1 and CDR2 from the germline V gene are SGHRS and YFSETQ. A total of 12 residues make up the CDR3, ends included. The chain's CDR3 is CASSLENATPFL.